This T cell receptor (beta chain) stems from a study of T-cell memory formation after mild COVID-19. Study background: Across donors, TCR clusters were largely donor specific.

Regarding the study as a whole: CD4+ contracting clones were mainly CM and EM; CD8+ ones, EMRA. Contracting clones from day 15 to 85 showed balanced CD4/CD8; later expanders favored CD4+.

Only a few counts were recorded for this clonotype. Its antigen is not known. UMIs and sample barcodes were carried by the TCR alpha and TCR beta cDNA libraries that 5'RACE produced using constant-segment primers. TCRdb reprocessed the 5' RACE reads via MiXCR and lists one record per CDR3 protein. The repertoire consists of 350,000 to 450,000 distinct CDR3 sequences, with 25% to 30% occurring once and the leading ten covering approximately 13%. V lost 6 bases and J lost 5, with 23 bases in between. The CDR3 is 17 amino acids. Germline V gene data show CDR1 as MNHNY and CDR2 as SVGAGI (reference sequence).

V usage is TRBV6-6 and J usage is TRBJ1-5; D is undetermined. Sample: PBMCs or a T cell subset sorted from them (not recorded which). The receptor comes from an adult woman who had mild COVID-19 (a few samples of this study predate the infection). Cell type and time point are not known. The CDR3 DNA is TGTGCCAGCAGCCACGGAGGTCGGCAGCAAGCACATCAGCCCCAGCATTTT. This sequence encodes CASSHGGRQQAHQPQHF.